The rows below give T cell receptor beta chains drawn from one sample of a study of T cells after yellow fever vaccination. TCRdb itself ran the 5' RACE reads through MiXCR, one entry per CDR3 protein. The data show some 340,000 distinct CDR3 sequences, with roughly 10% seen just once and 3% to 3.5% held by the top ten. Sequencing used CD4+ T cells sorted from PBMCs, obtained 45 days after the yellow fever booster vaccination. The source is a man between 18 and 35 years old who received the YFV17D yellow fever vaccine. Both conserved end residues are part of each CDR3. D genes are given only for firm matches. For some rows the clone size is stated as once, few or many, or as a class when expanded; others skip it.

-	-	TRBV27	TRBJ2-4	TGTGCCAGCAGTTCCCCCCAGGGTCGGGGGTACTTC	CASSSPQGRGYF
-	-	TRBV4-3	TRBJ1-3	TGCGCCAGCAGCCAAGAGGGGAGGGCTGGAAACACCATATATTTT	CASSQEGRAGNTIYF
few	-	TRBV7-9	TRBJ2-3	TGTGCCAGCAGCTTACTGGGGTCAGATACGCAGTATTTT	CASSLLGSDTQYF
many	-	TRBV10-3	TRBJ2-1	TGTGCCATCAGTGACACCGGGTGGAATGAGCAGTTCTTC	CAISDTGWNEQFF
-	-	TRBV6-5	TRBJ2-2	TGTGCCAGCAGTTACTCAAGGGATTGGGCCGGGGAGCTGTTTTTT	CASSYSRDWAGELFF
-	TRBD1	TRBV2	TRBJ1-6	TGTGCCAGCACCCCGGACAGGGGTGGTTCACCCCTCCACTTT	CASTPDRGGSPLHF
-	TRBD1	TRBV5-4	TRBJ2-3	TGTGCCAGCAGCTTGGTTCCCGGGACAGGGCGGTCTGGGGGGCAAGATACGCAGTATTTT	CASSLVPGTGRSGGQDTQYF
-	-	TRBV7-2	TRBJ2-1	TGTGCCAGCAGCTTACAGGGTAGCCCCTACAATGAGCAGTTCTTC	CASSLQGSPYNEQFF
many	-	TRBV6-5	TRBJ2-3	TGTGCCAGCAGTTACGGGGGCCGAGCGTCCGCAGATACGCAGTATTTT	CASSYGGRASADTQYF
-	TRBD1	TRBV20-1	TRBJ1-2	TGCAGTGCTAGAGAGGTGGCAGGGGGTGGCTACACCTTC	CSAREVAGGGYTF
-	-	TRBV2	TRBJ2-1	TGTGCCAGCAGTGGTCACAGCGGACATGAGCAGTTCTTC	CASSGHSGHEQFF
-	TRBD1	TRBV5-6	TRBJ2-2	TGTGCCAGCAGCTTGGCTCTCGGGACAGGGCCCGGGGAGCTGTTTTTT	CASSLALGTGPGELFF
few	TRBD2	TRBV29-1	TRBJ2-5	TGCAGCGTCGCAGGGAGGGTAGTGGAGACCCAGTACTTC	CSVAGRVVETQYF
-	-	TRBV18	TRBJ2-1	TGTGCCAGCTCAGTGACAGAGAATGAGCAGTTCTTC	CASSVTENEQFF
few	TRBD2	TRBV11-2	TRBJ2-5	TGTGCCAGCAGCCTCGAGCGGGAGGAGACCCAGTACTTC	CASSLEREETQYF
-	TRBD1	TRBV10-1	TRBJ1-1	TGCGCCAGCAGTGAGTCCGAGGACAGGACGAACACTGAAGCTTTCTTT	CASSESEDRTNTEAFF
-	-	TRBV7-9	TRBJ2-4	TGTGCCAGCAGCTTATGGCCGGACATTCAGTACTTC	CASSLWPDIQYF
few	-	TRBV29-1	TRBJ2-3	TGCAGCGCCCATAGCGCATTCACAGATACGCAGTATTTT	CSAHSAFTDTQYF
few	-	TRBV12-3/TRBV12-4	TRBJ1-2	TGTGCCAGCAGCCCCTTTCCGGGGGCCGAAACTAACTATGGCTACACCTTC	CASSPFPGAETNYGYTF
-	-	TRBV7-9	TRBJ1-4	TGTGCCAGCAGCTTAGCGCTGAATGAAAAACTGTTTTTT	CASSLALNEKLFF
few	TRBD1	TRBV7-9	TRBJ1-2	TGTGCCAGCAGCACCCAGACAGGGTCTGGCTACACCTTC	CASSTQTGSGYTF
many	TRBD1	TRBV11-1	TRBJ2-1	TGTGCCAGCAGCTTAATGTTGGACAGGGTCAATGAGCAGTTCTTC	CASSLMLDRVNEQFF
-	-	TRBV9	TRBJ2-3	TGTGCCAGCAGCGTGGGACTGCCCACAGATACGCAGTATTTT	CASSVGLPTDTQYF
-	-	TRBV9	TRBJ1-5	TGTGCCAGCAGCGCGGAGGGGTATAGCAATCAGCCCCAGCATTTT	CASSAEGYSNQPQHF